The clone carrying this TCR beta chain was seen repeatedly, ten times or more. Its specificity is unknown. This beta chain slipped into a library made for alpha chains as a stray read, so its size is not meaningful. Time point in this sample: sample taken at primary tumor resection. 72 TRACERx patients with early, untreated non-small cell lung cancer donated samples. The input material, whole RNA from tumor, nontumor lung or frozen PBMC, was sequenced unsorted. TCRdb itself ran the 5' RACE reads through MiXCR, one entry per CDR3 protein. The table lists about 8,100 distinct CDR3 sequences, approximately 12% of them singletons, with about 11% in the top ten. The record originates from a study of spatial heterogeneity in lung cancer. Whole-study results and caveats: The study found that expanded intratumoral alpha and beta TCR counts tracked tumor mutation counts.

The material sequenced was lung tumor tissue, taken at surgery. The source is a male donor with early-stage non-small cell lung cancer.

CDR3 region: CASSHISGRAGNEQFF. The CDR3, as DNA: TGTGCCAGCAGCCATATTAGCGGGAGGGCCGGGAATGAGCAGTTCTTC. V and J are TRBV3-1 and TRBJ2-1, with TRBD2 matching over 11 bases. CDR1 and CDR2 (germline): LGHDT, YNNKEL (reference sequence). The CDR3 extends over 16 amino acids. V lost 3 bases, J lost 7 bases, and 8 bases stayed unmatched.